Below, 16 T cell receptor beta chains from the same sample are listed, as sequenced in a study of T cell responses to AZD1222 COVID-19 vaccine (dated by TCRdb to about 2021). The library was made by the immunoSEQ multiplex PCR assay. The table comes from immuneACCESS by way of TCRdb, which keeps in-frame sequences with V and J called. Part of the clones is missing from these tables; in studies checked, under half for an unresolved V gene and the rest for unknown reasons. The sample records 90,000 to 150,000 clones, roughly 88% of which are singletons. The biggest ten clones account for approximately 3.5% of the sample. In the paper's terms, the time point label means: baseline before first vaccination. The sample here was peripheral blood, taken on day 0 of AZD1222 vaccination. These receptor sequences come from an adult in good health.

The CDR3 nucleotides read TGTGCCAGCAGCCGATTGCCAAACACCGGGGAGCTGTTTTTT. This codes for CASSRLPNTGELFF. The chain combines TRBV7-3 with TRBJ2-2; D ambiguous. The V gene lost 5 bases and the J gene lost 2 bases, with 9 bases spanning the gap. CDR1 is SGHTA and CDR2 is FQGTGA in the germline V gene. The CDR3 runs to 14 residues.

The gene calls are TRBV9 and TRBJ1-1, with D uncertain. The germline V gene has CDR1 SGDLS and CDR2 YYNGEE. Trimming stripped 3 bases from V and 1 base from J, with 7 bases between. This CDR3 is 13 amino acids long. This CDR3 is CASSATPNTEAFF. CDR3 bases: TGTGCCAGCAGCGCGACACCGAACACTGAAGCTTTCTTT.

The chain couples TRBV9 to TRBJ1-1; D call uncertain. The CDR3 runs 15 residues. Germline values: CDR1 SGDLS, CDR2 YYNGEE. V lost 0 bases and J lost 3, with 12 bases in between. In DNA, the CDR3 is TGTGCCAGCAGCGTAGGAACTGCCCGAGACACTGAAGCTTTCTTT. Translated: CASSVGTARDTEAFF.

V usage is TRBV5-1 and J usage is TRBJ2-7, with TRBD1 matching 8 bases. V dropped 3 bases and J dropped 0; count of bases not matched to a gene: 5. The CDR3 runs to 15 residues. CDR1 SGHRS and CDR2 YFSETQ come from the germline V gene. CDR3 region: CASSSQGALSYEQYF. DNA of the CDR3: TGCGCCAGCAGCTCCCAGGGGGCCCTCTCCTACGAGCAGTACTTC. The whole variable domain, filled in from reference TRBV5-1 and TRBJ2-7, reads KAGVTQTPRYLIKTRGQQVTLSCSPISGHRSVSWYQQTPGQGLQFLFEYFSETQRNKGNFPGRFSGRQFSNSRSEMNVSTLELGDSALYLCASSSQGALSYEQYFGPGTRLTVT.

The chain has TRBV29-1 and TRBJ1-1, with a tentative D call TRBD1 (5 bases). Trimming took 7 bases from V and 1 from J, leaving 16 bases between them. Germline loops: CDR1 SQVTM, CDR2 ANQGSEA. The CDR3 is 14 residues long. This CDR3 is CSAIPGLQNTEAFF. In nucleotides, the CDR3 is TGCAGCGCTATCCCGGGACTGCAGAACACTGAAGCTTTCTTT.

The rearrangement links TRBV9 to TRBJ1-3; D is uncertain. From germline, CDR1 is SGDLS and CDR2 YYNGEE. This CDR3 region has 16 residues. Trimming stripped 4 bases from V and 0 bases from J, with 14 bases between. DNA of the CDR3: TGTGCCAGCAGCCGGAGAGGCCGCCACTCTGGAAACACCATATATTTT. Protein product: CASSRRGRHSGNTIYF.

CDR3 sequence reads: CASSLSGTSTDTQYF. For the CDR3, the DNA is TGTGCCAGCAGCCTCAGCGGGACTAGCACAGATACGCAGTATTTT. J is TRBJ2-3 and V is TRBV9, with 7 bases fitting TRBD2. The CDR3 sequence is 15 residues long. With 4 bases clipped from V and 0 bases from J, the junction kept 5 bases outside the gene matches. Germline CDR1 reads SGDLS; CDR2 reads YYNGEE.

The genes are TRBV7-3 and TRBJ2-1; 8 nucleotides agree with TRBD2. J lost 0 bases, V lost 5 bases, and 6 bases had no gene match. Germline V gene lookup returns CDR1 SGHTA and CDR2 FQGTGA. The CDR3 contains 16 residues. This chain's CDR3 is CASSVEGTSSYNEQFF. As DNA, the CDR3 is TGTGCCAGCAGCGTAGAAGGGACTAGCTCCTACAATGAGCAGTTCTTC.

The gene calls are TRBV12-3 or TRBV12-4 and TRBJ1-2, with 9 bases fitting TRBD1. The CDR3 contains 12 residues. Germline trimming cut 8 bases from V and 3 bases from J; bases unmatched to any gene: 1. DNA of the CDR3: TGTGCCAGCCGGACAGGGGACTATGGCTACACCTTC. Amino acids: CASRTGDYGYTF.

The rearrangement joins TRBV10-2 to TRBJ1-6; D is undetermined. CDR1 is WSHSY, CDR2 SAAADI, per germline. Trimming removed 4 bases at V and 12 bases at J, with 10 bases between. The CDR3 consists of 12 residues. For the CDR3, the DNA is TGCGCCAGCAGTGGGTCGGACGGACCCCTCCACTTT. Translating gives CASSGSDGPLHF.

The V call is TRBV6-5, the J call TRBJ1-5; 8 bases are shared with TRBD1. Germline V gives CDR1 MNHEY, CDR2 SVGAGI. The CDR3 runs 15 residues. Trimming removed 6 bases from V and 9 bases from J; junction bases left unmatched: 13. In DNA form, the CDR3 reads TGTGCCAGCAGCTCTGAGAGGACAGGGCTACGGCCCCAGCATTTT. The encoded protein is CASSSERTGLRPQHF.

The chain employs TRBV12-5 and TRBJ2-2; D assignment may be TRBD1 or TRBD2 (6 bases each). Trimming removed 2 bases at V and 0 bases at J, with 10 bases between. Germline CDR1 LGHNT, CDR2 FRNRAP. The CDR3 contains 16 residues. CDR3 sequence (DNA): TGTGCTAGTGGTTTGAGGGGGGACTCGAACACCGGGGAGCTGTTTTTT. Translating gives CASGLRGDSNTGELFF.

V is TRBV4-1 and J is TRBJ1-1, with TRBD1 matching over 8 bases. Germline V CDR1 and CDR2: MGHRA, YSYEKL. The CDR3 is 16 amino acids. The ends lost 4 bases at V and 4 bases at J; junction bases unmatched: 11. CDR3 DNA: TGCGCCAGCAGCCGCCAACCGGGACAGGTGGGCACTGAAGCTTTCTTT. Its protein product is CASSRQPGQVGTEAFF.

The gene calls are TRBV6-5 and TRBJ1-4; 7 bases are a match to TRBD1. The ends lost 2 bases at V and 4 bases at J; junction bases unmatched: 4. Germline V lookup: CDR1 MNHEY, CDR2 SVGAGI. The CDR3 sequence is 15 residues long. The CDR3 loop is CASSYLGTDNEKLFF. CDR3 nucleotides: TGTGCCAGCAGTTACCTCGGGACAGATAATGAAAAACTGTTTTTT.

The chain is built from TRBV3-1 (or the pseudogene TRBV3-2) and TRBJ1-4, with D perhaps TRBD1 (5 bases). The V end was cut by 4 bases, the J end by 8 bases, with 8 bases between. The V gene's germline CDR1 is LGHDT and CDR2 YNNKEL (reference sequence). The CDR3 extends over 12 amino acids. CDR3: CASSRWGEKLFF. CDR3 in DNA: TGTGCCAGCAGCCGCTGGGGGGAAAAACTGTTTTTT.

This clone was seen more than once but under ten times. The chain combines TRBV9 with TRBJ1-3; maybe TRBD1 (6 bases). Germline V gene data show CDR1 as SGDLS and CDR2 as YYNGEE. V gave up 0 bases and J gave up 1 base, with 8 bases separating them. There are 15 residues in the CDR3. CDR3 sequence: CASSVGTASGNTIYF. The CDR3 bases are TGTGCCAGCAGCGTAGGGACAGCTTCTGGAAACACCATATATTTT.